This T cell receptor (beta chain) was sequenced in a study of blood T cells in healthy people across ages. Overall study findings and caveats: Older individuals had lower TCR beta diversity per million T cells (the decline was roughly linear).

Using a J-beta primer mix together with a sample-barcoded 5' primer, a second PCR was run for about 6 to 12 cycles. The template-switch adaptor, which had 12 random nucleotides, put a tag on each cDNA molecule. MiXCR, run by TCRdb on the 5' RACE reads, gives a single entry per CDR3 protein. The data contain 600,000 to 1,000,000 distinct CDR3 sequences, about three fifths of them singletons. Per the germline V gene, CDR1 is MNHEY and CDR2 is SVGEGT. The CDR3 runs 14 residues. The ends were cut back, 7 bases at V and 2 bases at J, with 15 bases in the middle. Donation came from healthy Caucasian individuals in Russia who were aged about 6 to 95. Staff drew approximately 9.7 milliliters of peripheral blood from each donor. As to this clonotype: Its matching antigen is unknown.

This chain connects TRBV6-2 or TRBV6-3 to TRBJ2-7; a possible D gene is TRBD1 (6 bases). Sequencing was performed on blood. The clonotype originates from a young man in good health. CDR3 bases: TGTGCCAGCACTGAACCGGGACAAGCCTACGAGCAGTACTTC. Its translation: CASTEPGQAYEQYF.